A single sample gave rise to the 7 T cell receptor beta chains below, sequenced in a study of shared clonotypes between healthy human individuals. The protocol was immunoSEQ multiplex PCR, while the TCRdb copy is restricted to in-frame clones and leaves out a portion. The sample consists of approximately 1.9 million clones, around 93% of them appearing once. CD45RO negativity and positive selection for CCR7 defined naive CD8 cells, a population that excluded terminally differentiated effector memory CD45RA+ cells. Sequenced material: naive CD8+ T cells from PBMCs. The receptors come from a man younger than 35 in good health. Some clones in this sample may be carry-over from other donors' samples.

Concerning this clone: Other DNA sequences in the same sample also yield this CDR3. The V and J genes are TRBV9 and TRBJ1-1; D possibly corresponds to TRBD1 (5 bases). The length of the CDR3 is 13 residues. Deletions cut 2 bases from V and 5 bases from J, with 10 bases between. Germline-derived CDR1 and CDR2 are SGDLS and YYNGEE. Here the CDR3 reads CASSVQGGTEAFF. DNA for the CDR3: TGTGCCAGCAGCGTCCAGGGAGGAACTGAAGCTTTCTTT.

The V gene is TRBV21-1, the J gene TRBJ2-3; the D call in the table, TRBD2, was not verified against the DNA. TRBV21-1 is classified as a pseudogene. The CDR3 sequence is 12 residues long. The CDR3 DNA follows: TGTGCCAGCAGCAGAACTCCGGATACGCAGTATTTT. Translated: CASSRTPDTQYF.

The chain carries TRBV6-5 and TRBJ2-7, with TRBD1 matching over 7 bases. The CDR3 loop spans 15 amino acids. V gave up 7 bases and J gave up 3 bases; unmatched junction bases: 12. Germline CDR1 and CDR2: MNHEY and SVGAGI. The CDR3 DNA reads TGTGCCAGCACCGGATTTAACGACAGGGTCTACGAGCAGTACTTC. It yields the protein CASTGFNDRVYEQYF.

V gene TRBV7-3 combines with J gene TRBJ1-5; D possibly corresponds to TRBD1 (6 bases). The V end was cut by 5 bases, the J end by 0 bases, with 20 bases between. The CDR3 runs 18 residues. Per germline, CDR1 SGHTA and CDR2 FQGTGA. The CDR3 DNA sequence: TGTGCCAGCAGCCCGACAGGAAGCCACCGTTATAGCAATCAGCCCCAGCATTTT. It is translated as CASSPTGSHRYSNQPQHF.

The V gene is TRBV2, the J gene TRBJ2-7, with TRBD1 identical over 9 bases. This CDR3 spans 16 amino acids. V gave up 6 bases and J gave up 5 bases; unmatched junction bases: 14. CDR1 is SNHLY and CDR2 is FYNNEI in the germline V gene. The CDR3 region is CASSDPTGGSPHEQYF. The CDR3 coding sequence is TGTGCCAGCAGCGACCCTACAGGGGGCTCCCCCCACGAGCAGTACTTC.

Turning to this clone: The identical CDR3 is also encoded by other nucleotide sequences in the sample. This sequence joins TRBV28 and TRBJ2-7; TRBD1 matches at 8 bases. Trimming cost V 4 bases and J 1 base; bases outside gene matches: 3. CDR3 length: 14 residues. The germline gives CDR1 MDHEN, CDR2 SYDVKM. In DNA form, the CDR3 reads TGTGCCAGCAGTTCCCGGGACAGGTCCTACGAGCAGTACTTC. Its translation: CASSSRDRSYEQYF.

The genes are TRBV28 and TRBJ2-7; 8 nucleotides line up with TRBD2. The germline V gene has CDR1 MDHEN and CDR2 SYDVKM. The V gene end was trimmed by 3 bases and the J gene end by 7 bases; junction bases not matched to a gene: 11. This CDR3 spans 15 amino acids. CDR3 region: CASSFSTSGSLEQYF. The CDR3 nucleotides are TGTGCCAGCAGTTTCAGTACTAGCGGTTCCTTGGAGCAGTACTTC.